This TCR beta chain came from a study of shared clonotypes between healthy human individuals. Overall study context: A couple of female and a few male donors aged 18 to 49 were enrolled.

Study-level findings and limits: Across a handful of donors, naive CD4 shared 5% to 5.5%, naive CD8 more than 3%, memory CD4 approximately 2.5%, memory CD8 about 0.4%.

CD45RO negativity and positive selection for CCR7 defined naive CD8 cells, a population that excluded terminally differentiated effector memory CD45RA+ cells. In regard to this clone: Its antigen remains unknown.

Deep-level assay runs were performed. Assay used: immunoSEQ multiplex PCR; TCRdb lists only in-frame clones, some missing. The sample shows about 2.1 million clones, 80% to 95% of them seen only once. This sequence was found in a man aged 18 to 29 in good health. Some clones in this sample may be carry-over from other donors' samples. Sequencing input: naive CD8+ T cells from PBMCs.

The CDR3 spells CAISEGGEYYNEQFF. The CDR3 DNA reads TGTGCCATCAGTGAGGGGGGGGAGTACTACAATGAGCAGTTCTTC. V is TRBV10-3 and J is TRBJ2-1, with 7 nucleotides matching TRBD2. Germline CDR1 reads ENHRY; CDR2 reads SYGVKD. V was clipped by 2 bases and J by 3 bases; unmatched bases: 4. This CDR3 is 15 amino acids long.